These T cell receptor beta chains were read from a single sample in a study of T cells after posttransplantation cyclophosphamide. Only in-frame clones appear in the TCRdb table, and some are missing; sequencing was by immunoSEQ multiplex PCR. This sample carries 40,000 to 60,000 clones and no singletons, and roughly 2.4% goes to the top ten. Sample: PBMCs. These receptors came from a man aged 35-49 years in good health, CMV-negative, and a related stem cell transplant donor. Each CDR3 is given with its conserved first and last residue. Fields, in order: D gene, J gene, CDR3 length, clone size, V gene, CDR3 DNA, CDR3 protein. D genes are given only for firm matches. Size tells how often a clone was seen (once, few, many) or the class of an expanded clone, and some rows leave it out.

>NA|TRBJ2-7|14|many|TRBV9
TGTGCCAGCAGCTTCGCTCCCGGAGCCTACGAGCAGTACTTC
CASSFAPGAYEQYF
>NA|TRBJ2-7|18|many|TRBV28
TGTGCCAGCAGTTCCCCCCTTGCTTCCGGCGGGACTCCCTACGAGCAGTACTTC
CASSSPLASGGTPYEQYF
>NA|TRBJ1-2|15|NA|TRBV6-5
TGTGCCAGCACTGTTTTGGGGGGATCTAACTATGGCTACACCTTC
CASTVLGGSNYGYTF
>TRBD2|TRBJ2-1|15|many|TRBV10-3
TGTGCCATCAGTGAGTCAAGCGGGAGAATCTATGAGCAGTTCTTC
CAISESSGRIYEQFF
>NA|TRBJ1-1|15|many|TRBV4-1
TGCGCCAGCAGCCAAGATGAGGCAGGGCGAACTGAAGCTTTCTTT
CASSQDEAGRTEAFF
>TRBD1|TRBJ1-5|16|many|TRBV7-9
TGTGCCAGCAGCTTAGAACTCTCCAGGGGGCCTCAGCCCCAGCATTTT
CASSLELSRGPQPQHF
>NA|TRBJ1-1|14|many|TRBV2
TGTGCCAGCAGCGGGGGGGGCTCGAACACTGAAGCTTTCTTT
CASSGGGSNTEAFF
>NA|TRBJ2-7|15|many|TRBV6-1
TGTGCCAGCAGTGGCATCCGGGACAACTCCTACGAGCAGTACTTC
CASSGIRDNSYEQYF
>NA|TRBJ2-1|13|many|TRBV27
TGTGCCAGCAGTCCTCTGGAGGTTAATGAGCAGTTCTTC
CASSPLEVNEQFF
>NA|TRBJ1-5|15|many|TRBV7-8
TGTGCCAGCAGCGCCCAACAGGGATGGGATCCGCCCCAGCATTTT
CASSAQQGWDPPQHF
>TRBD1|TRBJ2-5|13|many|TRBV18
TGTGCCAGCTCACCAAGACAGGGAGAGACCCAGTACTTC
CASSPRQGETQYF
>TRBD1|TRBJ1-1|15|many|TRBV9
TGTGCCAGCAGCGTTGACGCAGGGGGAATCACTGAAGCTTTCTTT
CASSVDAGGITEAFF
>NA|TRBJ1-1|10|many|TRBV6-1
TGTGCCAGCAGTGGCGGAAAAGCTTTCTTT
CASSGGKAFF
>NA|TRBJ2-3|14|few|TRBV5-6
TGTGCCAGCAGCTTTAGGGGGTACACAGATACGCAGTATTTT
CASSFRGYTDTQYF
>TRBD2|TRBJ2-7|19|many|TRBV7-9
TGTGCCAGCAGCCCCAAACCCTCTTCTAGCGGGACAATCATCTACGAGCAGTACTTC
CASSPKPSSSGTIIYEQYF
>NA|TRBJ2-3|13|few|TRBV5-1
TGCGCCAGCAGCTTCCAGCAGAGGGATACGCAGTATTTT
CASSFQQRDTQYF
>TRBD1|TRBJ1-2|13|many|TRBV7-9
TGTGCCAGCAGCCCGGGACAGCTCTATGGCTACACCTTC
CASSPGQLYGYTF
>TRBD2|TRBJ2-3|16|many|TRBV9
TGTGCCAGCAGCGGCGGACTAGCGGGAAACACAGATACGCAGTATTTT
CASSGGLAGNTDTQYF
>TRBD1|TRBJ2-2|18|many|TRBV7-9
TGTGCCAGCAGCCCGATGTACCGGGACAGAATTGAGACCGGGGAGCTGTTTTTT
CASSPMYRDRIETGELFF
>TRBD2|TRBJ2-7|14|many|TRBV5-1
TGCGCCAGCAGCTCGGGGACTAGCGGCGGCGAGCAGTACTTC
CASSSGTSGGEQYF
>NA|TRBJ2-1|15|many|TRBV10-3
TGTGCCATCAGAACGAGCGGGAGGACAGGGAATGAGCAGTTCTTC
CAIRTSGRTGNEQFF
>NA|TRBJ1-2|13|few|TRBV6-5
TGTATTTTAGGAGGAAACCCTGGCTATGGCTACACCTTC
CILGGNPGYGYTF
>TRBD2|TRBJ2-5|16|few|TRBV28
TGTGCCAGCAGTCCGATGGGAAGAGGCGGGAGGGAGACCCAGTACTTC
CASSPMGRGGRETQYF
>NA|TRBJ2-5|14|many|TRBV7-9
TGTGCCAGCAGCTTAGCCCCCAGGGAAGAGACCCAGTACTTC
CASSLAPREETQYF
>NA|TRBJ2-7|14|many|TRBV6-1
TGTGCCAGCAGATATTCGGGACAAGCCTACGAGCAGTACTTC
CASRYSGQAYEQYF
>NA|TRBJ2-2|14|many|TRBV5-6
TGTGCCAGCAGCTTGGAAGGGGGTCCCGGGGAGCTGTTTTTT
CASSLEGGPGELFF
>NA|TRBJ2-3|13|many|TRBV6-1
TGTGCCAGCACCCGGGAGTACACAGATACGCAGTATTTT
CASTREYTDTQYF
>NA|TRBJ1-2|13|many|TRBV10-3
TGTGCCATCAGTGATGGGAGAGGGCATGGCTACACCTTC
CAISDGRGHGYTF
>TRBD2|TRBJ2-7|14|few|TRBV6-5
TGTGCCAGCAGTGAACTAGCGGGAGGCTACGAGCAGTACTTC
CASSELAGGYEQYF
>TRBD2|TRBJ2-3|15|many|TRBV14
TGTGCCAGCAGCCAATATAGCGGGAGAACAGATACGCAGTATTTT
CASSQYSGRTDTQYF
>TRBD2|TRBJ2-1|14|many|TRBV6-6
TGTGCCAGCTCAGCGGGATACGCCTACAATGAGCAGTTCTTC
CASSAGYAYNEQFF
>NA|TRBJ1-1|13|many|TRBV19
TGTGCCAGTAGTATGACAGAGAACACTGAAGCTTTCTTT
CASSMTENTEAFF
>NA|TRBJ1-1|13|many|TRBV28
TGTGCCAGCAGTCTCGGGGGGGTGACTGAAGCTTTCTTT
CASSLGGVTEAFF
>NA|TRBJ2-7|9|few|TRBV21-1
TGTGCCAGCTACTACGAGCAGTACTTC
CASYYEQYF
>NA|TRBJ2-1|16|many|TRBV30
TGTGCCTGGAGTGTCCTGGCGACAGCCGTTTACAATGAGCAGTTCTTC
CAWSVLATAVYNEQFF
>TRBD2|TRBJ2-7|16|many|TRBV19
TGTGCCAGTAGTAGAACACCGGGACTAGCGACCTACGAGCAGTACTTC
CASSRTPGLATYEQYF
>NA|TRBJ2-3|15|many|TRBV19
TGTGCCAGTAGAACCGGCTCAGGGAGCACAGATACGCAGTATTTT
CASRTGSGSTDTQYF
>NA|TRBJ2-7|17|many|TRBV14
TGTGCCAGCAGCCAAGATCGGGGGCAGGGGACAGAATACGAGCAGTACTTC
CASSQDRGQGTEYEQYF
>NA|TRBJ2-5|15|many|TRBV11-1
TGTGCCAGCAGCTTCTCACCCGACAGCCAAGAGACCCAGTACTTC
CASSFSPDSQETQYF
>TRBD1|TRBJ2-1|24|few|TRBV28
TGTGCCAGCAGTTTCAGGCAGGGGGCAAGAGCGGAGCCTAACTTACCAAGCTCCTACAATGAGCAGTTCTTC
CASSFRQGARAEPNLPSSYNEQFF
>NA|TRBJ1-5|15|many|TRBV7-2
TGTGCCAGCAGCCCAACAGGGCTACGATATCAGCCCCAGCATTTT
CASSPTGLRYQPQHF
>TRBD2|TRBJ2-5|16|many|TRBV10-3
TGTGCCATCAGTGAGTCCCTAGCGGGGTCCCAAGAGACCCAGTACTTC
CAISESLAGSQETQYF
>NA|TRBJ2-3|16|many|TRBV21-1
TGTGCCAGCAGCAAAGAAACTAGCGGGACCTCAGATACGCAGTATTTT
CASSKETSGTSDTQYF
>NA|TRBJ2-7|14|many|TRBV7-2
TGTGCCAGCAGCTTGGGTCAGGCTTTCTACGAGCAGTACTTC
CASSLGQAFYEQYF
>TRBD2|TRBJ2-1|16|many|TRBV27
TGTGCCAGCAGTTGGGCGGGAGGGCCCAGGGACAATGAGCAGTTCTTC
CASSWAGGPRDNEQFF
>TRBD2|TRBJ2-7|15|many|TRBV27
TGTGCCAGCAGTCCTTCGGGACTAGCGGTCTACGAGCAGTACTTC
CASSPSGLAVYEQYF
>NA|TRBJ2-7|15|many|TRBV5-4
TGTGCCAGCAGCTTGTCCGTGACATCGGCGAGTGGGCAGTACTTC
CASSLSVTSASGQYF
>TRBD1|TRBJ1-3|15|many|TRBV11-2
TGTGCCAGCAGCACCCCCAGGGGGTCAGGAAACACCATATATTTT
CASSTPRGSGNTIYF